Each of the 13 T cell receptor beta chains below was sequenced from the same sample in a study of blood T cell repertoires in COVID-19. Libraries were prepared by immunoSEQ multiplex PCR; TCRdb keeps only in-frame clonotypes and omits some of them. The sample lists 250,000 to 300,000 clones, 85% to 90% occurring once. The sample comprised peripheral blood. The receptors shown here come from a woman aged 40 to 55 with acute or convalescent COVID-19.

Only a few counts were recorded for this clone. The V gene is TRBV27, the J gene TRBJ1-5; TRBD1 is a possible D gene (5 bases). The CDR3 is made up of 18 amino acids. V dropped 0 bases and J dropped 1 base, with 16 bases sitting between them. Germline V gives CDR1 MNHEY, CDR2 SMNVEV (reference sequence). As DNA, the CDR3 is TGTGCCAGCAGTTTATCGGCGGGGGGTGGAACGAGCAATCAGCCCCAGCATTTT. It translates to CASSLSAGGGTSNQPQHF.

The chain couples TRBV25-1 to TRBJ2-3, with 8 bases that match TRBD1. The CDR3 spans 16 residues. Germline lookup yields CDR1 MGHDK and CDR2 SYGVNS. The V gene end was trimmed by 3 bases and the J gene end by 2 bases; junction bases not matched to a gene: 7. The CDR3 DNA is TGTGCCAGCAGTGACCCCACGACAGGGGTCACAGATACGCAGTATTTT. Protein product: CASSDPTTGVTDTQYF. Based on the CDR3 plus reference TRBV25-1 and TRBJ2-3, the full variable domain is EADIYQTPRYLVIGTGKKITLECSQTMGHDKMYWYQQDPGMELHLIHYSYGVNSTEKGDLSSESTVSRIRTEHFPLTLESARPSHTSQYLCASSDPTTGVTDTQYFGPGTRLTVL.

The chain uses TRBV19 and TRBJ2-3, with 7 bases that match TRBD2. The CDR3 contains 15 residues. Trimming removed 10 bases from V and 1 base from J; junction bases left unmatched: 11. The germline CDR1 and CDR2 sequences are LNHDA and SQIVND (reference sequence). CDR3 nucleotides: TGTGCCATTAAAGCGGGGCCAAGGGGCACAGATACGCAGTATTTT. The encoded protein is CAIKAGPRGTDTQYF. The whole variable domain, filled in from reference TRBV19 and TRBJ2-3, reads DGGITQSPKYLFRKEGQNVTLSCEQNLNHDAMYWYRQDPGQGLRLIYYSQIVNDFQKGDIAEGYSVSREKKESFPLTVTSAQKNPTAFYLCAIKAGPRGTDTQYFGPGTRLTVL.

The V gene is TRBV12-3 or TRBV12-4, the J gene TRBJ1-1; D gene unclear. The CDR3 is made up of 12 amino acids. V lost 1 base to trimming and J lost 4 bases, with 4 bases between them. The CDR3 region has the DNA TGTGCCAGCAGTTTAGGAGTCACTGAAGCTTTCTTT. Translation: CASSLGVTEAFF.

DNA of the CDR3: TGTGCCAGCTCACCACCGGCGGGGGGTGGCTACACCTTC. It translates to CASSPPAGGGYTF. The V call is TRBV18, the J call TRBJ1-2, with a weak D call TRBD1 (5 bases). In germline, CDR1 is KGHSH, CDR2 LQKENI. Trimming took off 0 bases at V and 7 bases at J, with 9 bases between the two ends. The CDR3 contains 13 residues.

The V call is TRBV18, the J call TRBJ1-2; TRBD1 is a possible D gene (5 bases). The CDR3 runs to 13 residues. Trimming left V 2 bases short and J 8 bases short, with 12 bases between. Germline CDR1 is KGHSH and CDR2 is LQKENI. CDR3 residues: CASSPGGKRGYTF. CDR3 sequence (DNA): TGTGCCAGCTCACCAGGGGGGAAACGGGGCTACACCTTC.

The chain couples TRBV3-1 (or the pseudogene TRBV3-2) to TRBJ2-4; 7 nucleotides align to TRBD1. The CDR3 consists of 15 residues. Looked up from germline, CDR1 is LGHDT and CDR2 is YNNKEL (reference sequence). V lost 1 base, J lost 6 bases, and 6 bases stayed unmatched. The CDR3 sequence: CASSQVQGLGNIQYF. DNA of the CDR3: TGTGCCAGCAGCCAAGTACAGGGGCTGGGAAACATTCAGTACTTC.

The gene calls are TRBV2 and TRBJ1-2, with a weak D call TRBD1 (5 bases). Germline V lookup: CDR1 SNHLY, CDR2 FYNNEI. Trimming left V 2 bases short and J 4 bases short, with 11 bases between. The CDR3 has 14 amino acids. CDR3 DNA sequence: TGTGCCAGCAGTGAACAGGGTGCGCGCTATGGCTACACCTTC. It specifies CASSEQGARYGYTF. The whole variable domain, remainder taken from reference TRBV2 and TRBJ1-2, is EPEVTQTPSHQVTQMGQEVILRCVPISNHLYFYWYRQILGQKVEFLVSFYNNEISEKSEIFDDQFSVERPDGSNFTLKIRSTKLEDSAMYFCASSEQGARYGYTFGSGTRLTVV.

The genes are TRBV7-2 and TRBJ1-2; weak D call: TRBD1 (5 bases). In germline, CDR1 is SGHTA, CDR2 FQGNSA. There are 14 residues in the CDR3. V shed 1 base and J shed 7 bases, with 13 bases lying between them. The CDR3 bases are TGTGCCAGCAGCTTAGTAGGCAGGGCCAGTGGCTACACCTTC. Translating it yields CASSLVGRASGYTF.

This chain joins TRBV6-1 and TRBJ1-1, with 7 bases matching TRBD1. V shed 1 base, J shed 0 bases, and the junction held 8 bases outside the gene matches. Germline V CDR1 and CDR2: MNHNS, SASEGT. CDR3 size: 17 residues. The CDR3 nucleotides are TGTGCCAGCAGTGAAGGGACACTGGGACAGCTGAACACTGAAGCTTTCTTT. As protein: CASSEGTLGQLNTEAFF.

The gene calls are TRBV4-1 and TRBJ1-1; D not resolved. V gave up 1 base and J gave up 6 bases, with 6 bases separating them. CDR3 length: 12 residues. From germline, CDR1 is MGHRA and CDR2 YSYEKL. The CDR3 spells CASSQGQSEAFF. The CDR3 DNA reads as TGCGCCAGCAGCCAAGGGCAGTCTGAAGCTTTCTTT.

The rearrangement joins TRBV3-1 (or the pseudogene TRBV3-2) to TRBJ2-2; 9 bases fit TRBD1. The V gene end was trimmed by 8 bases and the J gene end by 4 bases; junction bases not matched to a gene: 5. The V gene's germline CDR1 is LGHDT and CDR2 YNNKEL (reference sequence). The CDR3 spans 14 residues. The CDR3 loop is CASSGTGPTGELFF. CDR3 sequence (DNA): TGTGCCAGCTCCGGGACAGGGCCCACCGGGGAGCTGTTTTTT.

V and J are TRBV7-9 and TRBJ2-6; TRBD1 matches 7 bases. After removal of 4 bases from V and 2 bases from J, the junction contained 5 bases not matched to a gene. The CDR3 runs 16 residues. CDR1 is SEHNR and CDR2 is FQNEAQ in the germline V gene (reference sequence). The CDR3 loop is CASSWVQGAGANVLTF. CDR3 DNA: TGTGCCAGCAGCTGGGTCCAGGGGGCTGGGGCCAACGTCCTGACTTTC.